Each of the 14 T cell receptor beta chains below was sequenced from the same sample in a study of shared clonotypes between healthy human individuals. Clones were read by immunoSEQ multiplex PCR, and TCRdb kept only the in-frame ones, dropping some. The table shows over 100,000 clones, with about 70% occurring only once. Sequencing input: memory CD8+ T cells sorted from blood. Regarding subset: CD45RO+ cells pooled with CCR7-negative TemRA cells. The source of these receptors is a woman in her thirties in good health.

The chain links TRBV9 to TRBJ2-5; possibly TRBD1 or TRBD2 for D (5 bases each). This CDR3 contains 15 residues. Germline V gene data show CDR1 as SGDLS and CDR2 as YYNGEE. Trimming removed 2 bases at V and 1 base at J, with 12 bases between. Here the CDR3 DNA reads TGTGCCAGCAGCGTTAGCTCGGGGCGCCAAGAGACCCAGTACTTC. It specifies CASSVSSGRQETQYF.

The CDR3 is CASSSRGDAGELFF. CDR3 nucleotide sequence: TGTGCCAGCTCCTCCCGCGGGGACGCCGGGGAGCTGTTTTTT. This chain uses TRBV6-1 with TRBJ2-2; D might be TRBD2 (6 bases). Germline V lookup: CDR1 MNHNS, CDR2 SASEGT. V lost 8 bases to trimming and J lost 6 bases, with 16 bases between them. The CDR3 loop spans 14 amino acids.

The table lists this clone with many counts. The DNA for the CDR3 is TGTGCCAGCAGCTTAGCCCTAGGACTAGCGGCCTACAATGAGCAGTTCTTC. As protein: CASSLALGLAAYNEQFF. The rearrangement joins TRBV11-2 to TRBJ2-1; TRBD2 matches 10 bases. Germline CDR1 SGHAT, CDR2 FQNNGV. V dropped 1 base and J dropped 2; count of bases not matched to a gene: 5. This CDR3 region has 17 residues.

This chain links TRBV9 with TRBJ2-3; D is undetermined. Trimming took off 3 bases at V and 4 bases at J, with 21 bases between the two ends. This CDR3 has 17 residues. Germline-derived CDR1 and CDR2 are SGDLS and YYNGEE. The CDR3 reads CASSARLKGTNPDTQYF. CDR3 DNA: TGTGCCAGCAGCGCAAGACTGAAGGGTACGAATCCAGATACGCAGTATTTT. Looking up the rest from reference TRBV9 and TRBJ2-3 gives the full variable domain: DSGVTQTPKHLITATGQRVTLRCSPRSGDLSVYWYQQSLDQGLQFLIQYYNGEERAKGNILERFSAQQFPDLHSELNLSSLELGDSALYFCASSARLKGTNPDTQYFGPGTRLTVL.

The chain couples TRBV6-5 to TRBJ2-2; a possible D gene is TRBD1 (6 bases). Germline lookup yields CDR1 MNHEY and CDR2 SVGAGI. The CDR3 extends over 16 amino acids. V dropped 4 bases and J dropped 1 base, with 13 bases sitting between them. The CDR3 nucleotides read TGTGCCAGCAGTTTAGTCCCGGGACAGAACACCGGGGAGCTGTTTTTT. Protein product: CASSLVPGQNTGELFF.

This chain connects TRBV11-2 to TRBJ2-2, with 8 bases lining up with TRBD2. The junction had 7 bases not matched to a gene; V was cut back by 3 bases and J by 1 base. This CDR3 is 17 amino acids long. The germline V gene encodes CDR1 SGHAT and CDR2 FQNNGV. The CDR3 coding sequence is TGTGCCAGCAGCTTGAATAGCGGGGCCTGGAACACCGGGGAGCTGTTTTTT. It yields the protein CASSLNSGAWNTGELFF.

In this sample, this clone turned up once. V usage is TRBV5-1 and J usage is TRBJ2-2, with 10 bases lining up with TRBD2. The CDR3 covers 20 residues. Unmatched junction bases numbered 17, after V lost 0 bases and J lost 6 bases. From germline, CDR1 is SGHRS and CDR2 YFSETQ. DNA of the CDR3: TGCGCCAGCAGCTTGGCCCCTAGCGGGAGTTCGAACGTTTTCCCCGGGGAGCTGTTTTTT. It codes for CASSLAPSGSSNVFPGELFF.

The rearrangement joins TRBV29-1 to TRBJ2-5; perhaps TRBD1 as D (6 bases). The closer fit of TRBJ2-7 to the DNA end suggests the J call may be wrong. Germline V gives CDR1 SQVTM, CDR2 ANQGSEA. The CDR3 covers 12 residues. CDR3 region: CSAVQGSYEQYF. In DNA form, the CDR3 reads TGCAGCGCCGTACAGGGCTCCTACGAGCAGTACTTC.

This clone was counted between two and nine times. The genes are TRBV7-9 and TRBJ1-1; a weak D match, TRBD1 (5 bases). Trimming stripped 3 bases from V and 11 bases from J, with 16 bases between. The CDR3 sequence is 13 residues long. From germline, CDR1 is SEHNR and CDR2 FQNEAQ (reference sequence). The CDR3: CASSFPPGPGAFF. The CDR3 DNA sequence: TGTGCCAGCAGCTTCCCCCCGGGACCCGGGGCTTTCTTT. The whole variable domain, filled in from reference TRBV7-9 and TRBJ1-1, reads DTGVSQNPRHKITKRGQNVTFRCDPISEHNRLYWYRQTLGQGPEFLTYFQNEAQLEKSRLLSDRFSAERPKGSFSTLEIQRTEQGDSAMYLCASSFPPGPGAFFGQGTRLTVV.

The rearrangement joins TRBV6-5 to TRBJ1-1; 10 bases align to TRBD1. The CDR3 runs to 16 residues. The ends lost 4 bases at V and 6 bases at J; junction bases unmatched: 11. Germline values: CDR1 MNHEY, CDR2 SVGAGI. The CDR3 sequence: CASSLQPGTGDPEAFF. CDR3 bases: TGTGCCAGCAGTTTACAGCCCGGGACAGGGGACCCTGAAGCTTTCTTT.

This chain connects TRBV11-2 to TRBJ2-1; TRBD2 matches 10 bases. CDR1 and CDR2 from the germline V gene are SGHAT and FQNNGV. The CDR3 extends over 12 amino acids. V was clipped by 5 bases and J by 15 bases; unmatched bases: 7. The CDR3 DNA is TGTGCCAGCAGCCTGCGGACTAGCGGCCTGTTCTTC. Residues: CASSLRTSGLFF.

The chain couples TRBV28 to TRBJ2-7, with D tentatively TRBD2 (6 bases). CDR1 and CDR2 from the germline V gene are MDHEN and SYDVKM. The CDR3 covers 15 residues. V gave up 6 bases and J gave up 0 bases, with 15 bases separating them. This chain's CDR3 is CASSAPSESSYEQYF. CDR3 DNA sequence: TGTGCCAGCAGCGCTCCTAGCGAGAGCTCCTACGAGCAGTACTTC.

This chain joins TRBV5-1 and TRBJ2-5; tentative D call: TRBD1 (6 bases). V lost 0 bases and J 5 bases, leaving 17 bases between the germline ends. Germline V gene lookup returns CDR1 SGHRS and CDR2 YFSETQ. The CDR3 loop spans 16 amino acids. The CDR3 DNA sequence: TGCGCCAGCAGCTTGGTACGTGGGGGCTGGACCGAGACCCAGTACTTC. Protein sequence: CASSLVRGGWTETQYF.

The chain links TRBV15 to TRBJ2-6; weak D call: TRBD2 (6 bases). The CDR3 is 16 amino acids. Germline V gene sequence: CDR1 LNHNV, CDR2 YYDKDF (reference sequence). Trimming removed 3 bases at V and 0 bases at J, with 9 bases between. The CDR3 loop is CATSRGGASGANVLTF. The CDR3 coding sequence is TGTGCCACCAGCAGGGGGGGAGCCTCTGGGGCCAACGTCCTGACTTTC.